A single sample gave rise to the 3 T cell receptor beta chains below, sequenced in a study of cytomegalovirus exposure and HLA in healthy donors. Primers for the PCR totalled 60 Vbeta and 13 Jbeta. This table comes from immunoSEQ multiplex PCR, and its TCRdb copy is limited to in-frame clones, with some not included. Among 150,000 or so clones listed, roughly 80% were seen once. The sample taken for sequencing was PBMCs. These receptors were obtained from a man aged 40-50 years in good health and CMV-seropositive.

The gene calls are TRBV19 and TRBJ2-1, with 8 bases that match TRBD2. V lost 4 bases to trimming and J lost 0 bases; unmatched junction nucleotides: 2. CDR3 length: 15 residues. The germline gives CDR1 LNHDA, CDR2 SQIVND (reference sequence). CDR3 region: CASSTTSGSYNEQFF. The CDR3 region has the DNA TGTGCCAGTAGTACAACTAGCGGCTCCTACAATGAGCAGTTCTTC. Drawing the rest from reference TRBV19 and TRBJ2-1, the complete variable domain is DGGITQSPKYLFRKEGQNVTLSCEQNLNHDAMYWYRQDPGQGLRLIYYSQIVNDFQKGDIAEGYSVSREKKESFPLTVTSAQKNPTAFYLCASSTTSGSYNEQFFGPGTRLTVL.

This rearrangement joins TRBV4-3 to TRBJ2-7; 8 bases fit TRBD2. Germline V CDR1 and CDR2: LGHNA, YSLEER. Unmatched junction bases numbered 6, after V lost 5 bases and J lost 0 bases. The CDR3 runs to 15 residues. The CDR3 is CASSSSSGSSYEQYF. The CDR3 DNA reads as TGCGCCAGCAGCTCTTCGAGCGGGAGCTCCTACGAGCAGTACTTC.

About this clone: A read error may account for a junction end that differs from germline. This chain connects TRBV7-9 to TRBJ1-1; D ambiguous. Germline values: CDR1 SEHNR, CDR2 FQNEAQ (reference sequence). The CDR3 length is 14 residues. CDR3: CSSSLLRPGAEAFF. The CDR3, as DNA: TGTTCCAGCAGCTTACTGAGGCCGGGAGCTGAAGCTTTCTTT.